The 20 T cell receptor beta chains listed next were all sequenced from one sample in a study of siplizumab effects on memory and regulatory T cells. TCRdb's table, derived via immunoSEQ multiplex PCR, lists solely in-frame clones and lacks some. The data hold tens of thousands of clones, with about 91% observed a single time. The source material was Tregs sorted from blood. These receptors originate from a human donor in good health.

This sequence joins TRBV6-1 and TRBJ2-7; a possible D gene is TRBD1 (5 bases). Trimming stripped 4 bases from V and 0 bases from J, with 13 bases between. The CDR3 covers 15 residues. The germline CDR1 and CDR2 sequences are MNHNS and SASEGT. The CDR3 nucleotides are TGTGCCAGCAGTGCGAGGACAATTGGCTCCTACGAGCAGTACTTC. Amino acid sequence: CASSARTIGSYEQYF.

V is TRBV7-9 and J is TRBJ2-7, with D perhaps matching TRBD1 or TRBD2 (5 bases each). Germline V gene lookup returns CDR1 SEHNR and CDR2 FQNEAQ (reference sequence). The CDR3 extends over 14 amino acids. Trimming took 4 bases from V and 6 from J, leaving 16 bases between them. The CDR3: CASSYGAGWAEQYF. The CDR3 nucleotides are TGTGCCAGCAGCTACGGGGCAGGGTGGGCCGAGCAGTACTTC.

The chain joins TRBV28 to TRBJ1-6; possible D gene TRBD1, 5 bases. The CDR3 extends over 14 amino acids. CDR1 and CDR2 (germline): MDHEN, SYDVKM. Between the trimmed V and J ends, which lost 4 bases and 11 bases, there was a span of 15 bases. CDR3 amino acids: CASSSSRGPTPLHF. The CDR3 DNA is TGTGCCAGCAGTTCCTCTCGGGGACCTACACCCCTCCACTTT.

This chain joins TRBV6-1 and TRBJ2-7; 9 positions agree with TRBD1. Germline V gives CDR1 MNHNS, CDR2 SASEGT. After removal of 7 bases from V and 2 bases from J, the junction contained 3 bases not matched to a gene. This CDR3 is 13 amino acids long. CDR3 amino acids: CASKTGGTYEQYF. The CDR3 DNA reads as TGTGCCAGCAAGACAGGGGGTACCTACGAGCAGTACTTC.

This clone occurred once. The rearrangement uses TRBV5-6 and TRBJ1-2, with a possible D match to TRBD1 (6 bases). This CDR3 has 13 amino acids. V shed 4 bases and J shed 8 bases, with 15 bases lying between them. Germline CDR1 and CDR2: SGHDT and YYEEEE. The CDR3 region has the DNA TGTGCCAGCAGCCCTCAGGGGCGGGGCGGCTACACCTTC. This translates into CASSPQGRGGYTF.

This clone was recorded once. The CDR3 nucleotides are TGCGCCAGCAGCCAGGCGGTGGGCAGCTATAATTCACCCCTCCACTTT. It specifies CASSQAVGSYNSPLHF. V and J are TRBV4-3 and TRBJ1-6, with D hard to call. This CDR3 has 16 residues. Trimming took off 3 bases at V and 3 bases at J, with 12 bases between the two ends. Germline V lookup: CDR1 LGHNA, CDR2 YSLEER.

This chain uses TRBV6-5 with TRBJ1-6; no clear D. V was shortened by 0 bases and J by 0 bases, with 6 bases between the two germline ends. The CDR3 has 16 amino acids. The germline V gene has CDR1 MNHEY and CDR2 SVGAGI. The CDR3 is CASSYSAGSYNSPLHF. CDR3 coding DNA: TGTGCCAGCAGTTACTCGGCAGGCTCCTATAATTCACCCCTCCACTTT.

This clone was detected only once. The chain joins TRBV2 to TRBJ2-1; 8 positions match TRBD1. From germline, CDR1 is SNHLY and CDR2 FYNNEI. Germline trimming cut 5 bases from V and 5 bases from J; bases unmatched to any gene: 5. The CDR3 length is 14 residues. The CDR3 spells CASSKGQGNNEQFF. DNA for the CDR3: TGTGCCAGCAGTAAAGGACAGGGAAACAATGAGCAGTTCTTC.

This rearrangement joins TRBV4-1 to TRBJ2-2; the match to TRBD2 covers 9 bases. J was trimmed by 5 bases and V by 4 bases; bases with no gene match: 5. CDR1 is MGHRA, CDR2 YSYEKL, per germline. The CDR3 has 15 residues. Here the CDR3 DNA reads TGCGCCAGCAGCCCTGGGACTAGCCGGACCGGGGAGCTGTTTTTT. This gives the protein CASSPGTSRTGELFF.

This clone has only a few counts. The chain has TRBV28 and TRBJ1-5; 10 nucleotides agree with TRBD1. The CDR3 spans 15 residues. Germline values: CDR1 MDHEN, CDR2 SYDVKM. Trimming took 3 bases from V and 9 from J; bases not matched to a gene: 8. The CDR3 here is CASSFIGQGVRPQHF. The CDR3 bases are TGTGCCAGCAGTTTTATCGGACAGGGGGTCCGGCCCCAGCATTTT. The full variable domain, with the rest looked up from reference TRBV28 and TRBJ1-5, is DVKVTQSSRYLVKRTGEKVFLECVQDMDHENMFWYRQDPGLGLRLIYFSYDVKMKEKGDIPEGYSVSREKKERFSLILESASTNQTSMYLCASSFIGQGVRPQHFGDGTRLSIL.

The rearrangement uses TRBV5-1 and TRBJ1-2; D is possibly TRBD1 (6 bases). This CDR3 is 13 amino acids long. Trimming stripped 5 bases from V and 8 bases from J, with 16 bases between. In germline, CDR1 is SGHRS, CDR2 YFSETQ. CDR3 nucleotides: TGCGCCAGCAGTTCGCGGGGGCTAGAAGGCTACACCTTC. Encoded protein: CASSSRGLEGYTF.

The genes are TRBV5-1 and TRBJ2-1; 10 bases map to TRBD1. The V segment lost 6 bases and the J segment 8 bases; nucleotides outside the gene matches: 17. Germline CDR1 is SGHRS and CDR2 is YFSETQ. The CDR3 has 17 amino acids. CDR3 loop: CASIPGRGDRGRDEQFF. In DNA form, the CDR3 reads TGCGCCAGCATCCCGGGGAGGGGCGACAGGGGGCGCGATGAGCAGTTCTTC.

This clone was observed a few times. The rearrangement links TRBV7-3 to TRBJ2-1; no firm D call. The CDR3 is 14 residues long. Germline CDR1 is SGHTA and CDR2 is FQGTGA. V was shortened by 2 bases and J by 1 base, with 6 bases between the two germline ends. The CDR3 loop reads CASSLVTSYNEQFF. The CDR3 DNA reads TGTGCCAGCAGCTTAGTAACATCCTACAATGAGCAGTTCTTC. Complete variable domain (other parts from reference TRBV7-3 and TRBJ2-1): GAGVSQTPSNKVTEKGKYVELRCDPISGHTALYWYRQSLGQGPEFLIYFQGTGAADDSGLPNDRFFAVRPEGSVSTLKIQRTERGDSAVYLCASSLVTSYNEQFFGPGTRLTVL.

This rearrangement joins TRBV5-1 to TRBJ2-3; no definite D call. Germline-derived CDR1 and CDR2 are SGHRS and YFSETQ. The CDR3 covers 14 residues. Trimming left V 4 bases short and J 2 bases short, with 11 bases between. The CDR3 DNA reads TGCGCCAGCAGCCCGACTGCCTTCACAGATACGCAGTATTTT. Amino acids: CASSPTAFTDTQYF. Looking up the rest from reference TRBV5-1 and TRBJ2-3 gives the full variable domain: KAGVTQTPRYLIKTRGQQVTLSCSPISGHRSVSWYQQTPGQGLQFLFEYFSETQRNKGNFPGRFSGRQFSNSRSEMNVSTLELGDSALYLCASSPTAFTDTQYFGPGTRLTVL.

The chain employs TRBV4-3 and TRBJ2-6; D gene uncertain. The CDR3 has 16 residues. Germline lookup yields CDR1 LGHNA and CDR2 YSLEER. The germline V and J ends were trimmed by 1 base and 0 bases, with 7 bases remaining between them. The CDR3, as DNA: TGCGCCAGCAGCCAAGCGCCCCACTCTGGGGCCAACGTCCTGACTTTC. This translates into CASSQAPHSGANVLTF.

The chain carries TRBV29-1 and TRBJ1-5; D ambiguous. This CDR3 region has 15 residues. The germline V gene encodes CDR1 SQVTM and CDR2 ANQGSEA. V lost 6 bases and J 2 bases, leaving 17 bases between the germline ends. The CDR3 region is CSVCEGFLGNQPQHF. The CDR3 bases are TGCAGCGTATGTGAAGGGTTTTTGGGCAATCAGCCCCAGCATTTT.

The V gene is TRBV9, the J gene TRBJ1-3, with D possibly being TRBD1 (6 bases). This CDR3 comprises 15 residues. The germline gives CDR1 SGDLS, CDR2 YYNGEE. Trimming removed 4 bases from V and 0 bases from J, with 11 bases in between. The CDR3: CASSKGGSSGNTIYF. DNA for the CDR3: TGTGCCAGCAGCAAGGGGGGCTCCTCTGGAAACACCATATATTTT.

CDR3 coding DNA: TGCGCCAGCAGCTTTGGCCATGCGGGGGCTGGCTCCTACAATGAGCAGTTCTTC. Protein sequence: CASSFGHAGAGSYNEQFF. The chain joins TRBV5-1 to TRBJ2-1; the D gene is possibly TRBD2 (7 bases). This CDR3 is 18 amino acids long. Germline CDR1 is SGHRS and CDR2 is YFSETQ. The V and J ends lost 2 bases and 0 bases respectively, with 18 bases between them.

As concerns this clone: Other nucleotide sequences from this sample produce the same CDR3. The genes are TRBV11-1 and TRBJ1-2; unclear D gene. There are 13 residues in the CDR3. V was pared by 1 base and J by 5 bases, with 8 bases between. The germline gives CDR1 SGHAT, CDR2 FQDESV (reference sequence). In nucleotides, the CDR3 is TGTGCCAGCAGCTTAGAACAGACATATGGCTACACCTTC. This sequence encodes CASSLEQTYGYTF. Full variable domain (missing parts from reference TRBV11-1 and TRBJ1-2): EAEVAQSPRYKITEKSQAVAFWCDPISGHATLYWYRQILGQGPELLVQFQDESVVDDSQLPKDRFSAERLKGVDSTLKIQPAELGDSAMYLCASSLEQTYGYTFGSGTRLTVV.

The CDR3 sequence: CASSLATGPIFF. Written as DNA, the CDR3 is TGCGCCAGCAGCTTGGCCACAGGTCCTATATTCTTC. The chain combines TRBV5-1 with TRBJ2-1; possible D gene TRBD1, 5 bases. The germline V gene has CDR1 SGHRS and CDR2 YFSETQ. Trimming took 0 bases from V and 16 from J, leaving 14 bases between them. The CDR3 contains 12 residues.